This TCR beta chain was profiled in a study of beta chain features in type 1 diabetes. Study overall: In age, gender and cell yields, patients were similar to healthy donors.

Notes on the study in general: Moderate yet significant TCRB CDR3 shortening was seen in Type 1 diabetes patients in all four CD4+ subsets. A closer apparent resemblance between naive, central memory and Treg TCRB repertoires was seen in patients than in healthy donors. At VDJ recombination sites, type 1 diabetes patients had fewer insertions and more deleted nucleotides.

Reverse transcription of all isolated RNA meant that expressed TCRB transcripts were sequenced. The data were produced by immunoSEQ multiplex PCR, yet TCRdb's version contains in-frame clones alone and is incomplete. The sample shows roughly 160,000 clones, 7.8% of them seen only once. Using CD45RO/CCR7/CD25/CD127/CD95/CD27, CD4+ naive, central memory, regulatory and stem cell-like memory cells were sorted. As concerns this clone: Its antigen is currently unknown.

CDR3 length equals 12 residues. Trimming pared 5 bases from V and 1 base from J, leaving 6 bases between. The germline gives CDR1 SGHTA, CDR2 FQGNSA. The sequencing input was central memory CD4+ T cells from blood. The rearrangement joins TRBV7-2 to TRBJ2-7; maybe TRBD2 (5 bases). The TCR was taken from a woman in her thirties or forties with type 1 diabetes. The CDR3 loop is CASSPGSYEQYF. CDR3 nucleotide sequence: TGTGCCAGCAGCCCGGGGTCCTACGAGCAGTACTTC.